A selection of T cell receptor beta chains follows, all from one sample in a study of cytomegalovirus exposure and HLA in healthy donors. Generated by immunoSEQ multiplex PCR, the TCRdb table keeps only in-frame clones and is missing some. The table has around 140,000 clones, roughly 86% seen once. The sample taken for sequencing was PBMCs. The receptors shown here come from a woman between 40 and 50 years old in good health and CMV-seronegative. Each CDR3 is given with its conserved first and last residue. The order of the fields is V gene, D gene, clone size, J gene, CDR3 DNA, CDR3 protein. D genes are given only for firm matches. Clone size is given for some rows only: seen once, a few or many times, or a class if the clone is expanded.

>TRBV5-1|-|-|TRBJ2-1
TGCGCCAGCAGCTTCTGGGGAGAGTACAATGAGCAGTTCTTC
CASSFWGEYNEQFF
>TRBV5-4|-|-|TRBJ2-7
TGTGCCAGCACCATACAGAACTCCTACGAGCAGTACTTC
CASTIQNSYEQYF
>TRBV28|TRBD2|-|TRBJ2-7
TGTGCCAGCTATCCCGGGGCTAGCGGGAGGTATTACGAGCAGTACTTC
CASYPGASGRYYEQYF
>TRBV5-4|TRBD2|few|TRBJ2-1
TGTGCCAGCAGCTTGGCCGGGACTAGCGGTTACAATGAGCAGTTCTTC
CASSLAGTSGYNEQFF
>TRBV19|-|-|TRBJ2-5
TGTGCCAGTAGTATGCAGGAGACCCAGTACTTC
CASSMQETQYF
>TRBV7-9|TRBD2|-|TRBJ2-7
TGTTCCAGCAGCCTCGGGACTAGCGCCCGAGACATAGACTACGAGCAGTACTTC
CSSSLGTSARDIDYEQYF
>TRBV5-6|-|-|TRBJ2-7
TGTGCCAGCAGCTTGGTAGGGACGGGAGTCTACGAGCAGTACTTC
CASSLVGTGVYEQYF
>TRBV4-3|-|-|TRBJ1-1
TGCGCCAGCAGCCAAGGGGCCGGTGATTTGAACACTGAAGCTTTCTTT
CASSQGAGDLNTEAFF
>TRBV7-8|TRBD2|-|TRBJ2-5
TGTGCCAGCAGCTTAGTCCCGGGAGGAGAGACCCAGTACTTC
CASSLVPGGETQYF
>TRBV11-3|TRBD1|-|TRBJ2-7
TGTGCCAGCAGCCGGGACAGGGACCGCTACGAGCAGTACTTC
CASSRDRDRYEQYF
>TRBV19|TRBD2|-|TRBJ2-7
TGTGCCAGTAGCCCCTCCGGGGTTGCGGGAGGGAGCTCCTACGAGCAGTACTTC
CASSPSGVAGGSSYEQYF
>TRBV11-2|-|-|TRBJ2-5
TGTGCCAGCAGCTTTTTGGAGGGAAGAGAGACCCAGTACTTC
CASSFLEGRETQYF
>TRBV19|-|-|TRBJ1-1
TGTGCCAGTAGTAAGAACAGGGTTACGAACACTGAAGCTTTCTTT
CASSKNRVTNTEAFF
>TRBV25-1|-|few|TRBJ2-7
TGTGCCAGCAGTGAATTGGGAAGGCTAGCCAATGGCGAGCAGTACTTC
CASSELGRLANGEQYF
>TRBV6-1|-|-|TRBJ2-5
TGTGCCAGCGGGCCGGACCAAGAGACCCAGTACTTC
CASGPDQETQYF
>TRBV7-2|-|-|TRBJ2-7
TGTGCCAGCAGCCCCTGGCGGGGCTGGGACGAGCAGTACTTC
CASSPWRGWDEQYF
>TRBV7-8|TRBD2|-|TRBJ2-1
TGTGCCAGCAGCCCTAGCGGGAGGGCCAACAATGAGCAGTTCTTC
CASSPSGRANNEQFF
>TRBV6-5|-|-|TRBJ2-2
TGTGCCAGCACCCAGGGGTACACCGGGGAGCTGTTTTTT
CASTQGYTGELFF
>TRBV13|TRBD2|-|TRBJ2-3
TGTGCCAGCAGCCCCCGTCGGGCTAGCGGGGCGACAGATACGCAGTATTTT
CASSPRRASGATDTQYF
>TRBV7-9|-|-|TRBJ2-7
TGTTCCAGCAGCTTAGCAGGGGCCGACTACGAGCAGTACTTC
CSSSLAGADYEQYF
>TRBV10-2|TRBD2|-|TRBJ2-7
TGCGCCAGCAATAGCGGGAGCACCACCTACGAGCAGTACTTC
CASNSGSTTYEQYF
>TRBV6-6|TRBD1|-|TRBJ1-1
TGTGCCAGCAGCTCCGGGACAGCTAAAGCTTTCTTT
CASSSGTAKAFF
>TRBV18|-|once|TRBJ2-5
TGTGCCAGCTCACCGTCGGAGACCCAGTACTTC
CASSPSETQYF
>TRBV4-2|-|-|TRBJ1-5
TGTGCCAGCAGCCTTTTGAGTAGCAATCAGCCCCAGCATTTT
CASSLLSSNQPQHF
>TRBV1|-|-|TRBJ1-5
TGCACCAGCAGCCAATTATACGCCCGGAGAAGCAATCAGCCCCAGCATTTT
CTSSQLYARRSNQPQHF
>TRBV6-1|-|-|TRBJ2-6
TGTGCCAGCATTGGCGGGCAATCTGGGGCCAACGTCCTGACTTTC
CASIGGQSGANVLTF
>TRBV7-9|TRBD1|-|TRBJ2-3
TGTGCCAGCAGCCCTACAGGGGCAGTGCAGTATTTT
CASSPTGAVQYF
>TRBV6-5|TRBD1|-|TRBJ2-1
TGTGCCAGCAGCACAGGGGGAGCCCCCTACAATGAGCAGTTCTTC
CASSTGGAPYNEQFF
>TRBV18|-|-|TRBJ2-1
TGTGCCAGCTCACCGGCCGGAGGCCAAGTCTACAATGAGCAGTTCTTC
CASSPAGGQVYNEQFF
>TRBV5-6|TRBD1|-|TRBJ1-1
TGTGCCAGCAGCAGTGGACAGGGCTACACTGAAGCTTTCTTT
CASSSGQGYTEAFF
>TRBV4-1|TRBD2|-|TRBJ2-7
TGCGCCAGCAGCCATATCGAACTAGCGGTCCCCTACGAGCAGTACTTC
CASSHIELAVPYEQYF
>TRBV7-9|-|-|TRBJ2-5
TGTGCCAGCAGCTTAGGATCTACTCAAGAGACCCAGTACTTC
CASSLGSTQETQYF
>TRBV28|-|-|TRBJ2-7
TGTGCCAGCAGTTTAGAGGACTACGAGCAGTACTTC
CASSLEDYEQYF
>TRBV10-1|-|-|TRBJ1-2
TGCGCCAGCAGTATCCTCCTCCCCAACTATGGCTACACCTTC
CASSILLPNYGYTF
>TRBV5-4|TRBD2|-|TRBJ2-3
TGTGCCAGCAGTTTAGCGGGGGGGACAGATACGCAGTATTTT
CASSLAGGTDTQYF